This T cell receptor (beta chain) appears in the sequencing data of a study of cytomegalovirus exposure and HLA in healthy donors. Study results and caveats: A reported reduction in N-insertions relative to the 666-donor mean was seen in an Asian-associated ancestry cluster in a later analysis. After further analysis at a later stage, 16,951 TCR beta sequences were associated with HLA alleles at 0.05 false discovery rate. Most TCR sequences showed up rarely, but some public TCRs showed up in many donors.

13 Jbeta primers and 60 Vbeta primers were used for the PCR. Clones were sequenced by immunoSEQ multiplex PCR, and TCRdb holds only the in-frame ones, with some missing. The table has more than 150,000 clones, around 82% seen once. A note on this clone: Antigen unknown.

The sequenced material came from PBMCs. The receptor's source is a woman aged 50 to 65 in good health and CMV-seropositive.

CDR3 in amino acids: CASSKGQGVGEQYF. CDR3 in DNA: TGTGCCAGCAGCAAGGGACAGGGGGTCGGGGAGCAGTACTTC. J is TRBJ2-7 and V is TRBV11-2, with 11 bases fitting TRBD1. This CDR3 is built from 14 residues. With V trimmed by 5 bases and J by 7 bases, 7 bases remained unmatched. Germline V CDR1 and CDR2: SGHAT, FQNNGV. Full variable domain (missing parts from reference TRBV11-2 and TRBJ2-7): EAGVAQSPRYKIIEKRQSVAFWCNPISGHATLYWYQQILGQGPKLLIQFQNNGVVDDSQLPKDRFSAERLKGVDSTLKIQPAKLEDSAVYLCASSKGQGVGEQYFGPGTRLTVT.